At least ten counts were recorded for the clone carrying this T cell receptor beta chain. Using its own MiXCR run on the RACE reads, TCRdb lists one record per CDR3 protein. This table has just over 350,000 distinct CDR3 sequences, about 6% appearing once. Time point here: patch test 2, 6 weeks after DPC sensitization. Treatment specified: therapeutic diphenylcyclopropenone sensitization with weekly scalp DPC. The V gene's germline CDR1 is SGHVS and CDR2 FNYEAQ. Trimming took 4 bases from V and 7 from J; bases not matched to a gene: 8. The CDR3 is 17 residues long. The entry originates in a study of human T cells and chemical hapten exposure.

The sample consisted of whole blood, taken in connection with sensitization to the hapten diphenylcyclopropenone (DPC). The sequence was obtained from a woman between 18 and 30 years old with alopecia areata. Some clones in this sample may be carry-over from other donors' samples. The rearrangement uses TRBV7-6 and TRBJ2-1; 15 nucleotides match TRBD2. The CDR3 nucleotides are TGTGCCAGCAGCTCGCCCGGGACTAGCGGGGGGAGGAATGAGCAGTTCTTC. Protein product: CASSSPGTSGGRNEQFF.